The present T cell receptor beta chain was sequenced within a study of OX40 agonist ivuxolimab in advanced cancers. The trim removed 2 bases at V and 3 bases at J, leaving 6 bases unmatched. The CDR3 runs 16 residues. CDR1 and CDR2 (germline): SGHRS, YFSETQ. Repertoires were generated with immunoSEQ multiplex PCR, while TCRdb's copy carries only in-frame clones and drops some. The table has about 64,000 clones, around 84% seen once. The TCR sequence derives from an adult with an advanced solid tumor such as melanoma, head and neck, liver or kidney cancer. The starting material was CD4+ or CD8+ T cells sorted from blood, obtained in a trial of the OX40 agonist ivuxolimab. V usage is TRBV5-1 and J usage is TRBJ1-4; 8 positions agree with TRBD1. The CDR3 DNA reads TGCGCCAGCAGCTTTAGAGGACAGGGAGCTAATGAAAAACTGTTTTTT. It codes for CASSFRGQGANEKLFF.